The 3 T cell receptor beta chains below all came from one sample that was sequenced in a study of T cells after yellow fever vaccination. Via MiXCR, TCRdb re-called the 5' RACE reads, giving one row per CDR3 protein. This sample has some 250,000 distinct CDR3 sequences, with about 3.7% found just once. The specimen comprised PBMCs, sampled 15 days after the yellow fever booster vaccination. These receptors came from a man aged 18 to 29 who received the YFV17D yellow fever vaccine.

This clonotype occurred many times. The genes are TRBV15 and TRBJ2-2; D possibly corresponds to TRBD1 (5 bases). Germline V lookup: CDR1 LNHNV, CDR2 YYDKDF (reference sequence). Deletions cut 5 bases from V and 2 bases from J, with 15 bases between. The CDR3 has 16 amino acids. CDR3 amino acids: CATSPRDSPNTGELFF. CDR3 DNA: TGTGCCACCAGCCCCCGTGACAGCCCAAACACCGGGGAGCTGTTTTTT. Full variable domain (remainder filled in from reference TRBV15 and TRBJ2-2): DAMVIQNPRYQVTQFGKPVTLSCSQTLNHNVMYWYQQKSSQAPKLLFHYYDKDFNNEADTPDNFQSRRPNTSFCFLDIRSPGLGDTAMYLCATSPRDSPNTGELFFGEGSRLTVL.

There are many counts of this clonotype. The rearrangement joins TRBV12-3 or TRBV12-4 to TRBJ1-2; D unclear. The V gene lost 2 bases and the J gene lost 8 bases, with 12 bases spanning the gap. CDR3 length equals 13 residues. Here the CDR3 reads CASSLFAGIGYTF. CDR3 nucleotides: TGTGCCAGCAGTTTATTTGCCGGGATCGGCTACACCTTC.

This clonotype was seen at least ten times. The CDR3 sequence: CSVSGGALFYEQFF. CDR3 coding DNA: TGCAGTGTAAGCGGGGGGGCTCTTTTCTATGAGCAGTTCTTC. V usage is TRBV20-1 and J usage is TRBJ2-1; 10 bases align to TRBD2. This CDR3 has 14 amino acids. Germline V gene lookup returns CDR1 DFQATT and CDR2 SNEGSKA (reference sequence). J gave up 8 bases and V 7 bases, and 11 bases lay outside the gene matches.